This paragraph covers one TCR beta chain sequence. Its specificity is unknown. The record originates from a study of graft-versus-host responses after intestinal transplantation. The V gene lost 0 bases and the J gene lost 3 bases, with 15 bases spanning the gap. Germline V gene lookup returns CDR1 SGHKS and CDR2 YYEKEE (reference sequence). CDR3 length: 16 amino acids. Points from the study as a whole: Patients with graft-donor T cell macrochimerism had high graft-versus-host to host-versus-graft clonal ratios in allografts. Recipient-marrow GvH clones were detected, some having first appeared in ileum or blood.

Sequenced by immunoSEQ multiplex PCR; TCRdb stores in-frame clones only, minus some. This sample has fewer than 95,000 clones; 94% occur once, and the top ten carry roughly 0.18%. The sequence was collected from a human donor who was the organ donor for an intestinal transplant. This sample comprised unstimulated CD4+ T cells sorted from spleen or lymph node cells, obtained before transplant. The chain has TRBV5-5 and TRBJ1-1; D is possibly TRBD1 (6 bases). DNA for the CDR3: TGTGCCAGCAGCTTGGCTCCAGGGGCGGGTTACACTGAAGCTTTCTTT. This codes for CASSLAPGAGYTEAFF.